The 9 T cell receptor beta chains below were found in one sample sequenced in a study of spatial heterogeneity in lung cancer. Regarding time point: blood at routine non-recurrence follow-up after resection. Using its own MiXCR run on the 5' RACE reads, TCRdb lists one record per CDR3 protein. Of around 2,400 distinct CDR3 sequences listed, around 29% are singletons. This specimen was PBMCs, taken at follow-up. Source of these receptors: a male donor with early-stage non-small cell lung cancer.

This clonotype is medium-sized within its sample. This beta chain turned up in a library designed for alpha chains; as an off-target read, its abundance says little. V gene TRBV5-4 combines with J gene TRBJ2-7; tentative D call: TRBD1 (8 bases). CDR3 length: 17 residues. Per the germline V gene, CDR1 is SGHNT and CDR2 is YYREEE (reference sequence). The ends were cut back, 4 bases at V and 0 bases at J, with 20 bases in the middle. The CDR3 nucleotides read TGTGCCAGCAGCGTGCCAGGGGGCGGGGGCCCCTCCTACGAGCAGTACTTC. Amino acid sequence: CASSVPGGGGPSYEQYF. Variable domain in full (rest from reference TRBV5-4 and TRBJ2-7): ETGVTQSPTHLIKTRGQQVTLRCSSQSGHNTVSWYQQALGQGPQFIFQYYREEENGRGNFPPRFSGLQFPNYSSELNVNALELDDSALYLCASSVPGGGGPSYEQYFGPGTRLTVT.

This clonotype appeared a single time. Sequence at one end of the junction differs from germline and may be a read error. The library was designed around alpha chains, so this beta chain is a stray read whose abundance carries little weight. This chain uses TRBV4-2 with TRBJ2-6; D possibly uses TRBD1 or TRBD2 (5 bases each). The CDR3 is 14 amino acids. Germline V gene data show CDR1 as LGHNA and CDR2 as YNFKEQ. This CDR3 reads CASRGDSGTNVLTF. The CDR3 coding sequence is TGTGCCAGCCGAGGGGATTCTGGGACCAACGTCCTGACTTTC.

In regard to this clonotype: This beta chain is an off-target read within a library intended for alpha chains, so its frequency means little. The chain is built from TRBV6-6 and TRBJ2-5, with D possibly being TRBD2 (6 bases). V lost 1 base and J 4 bases, leaving 7 bases between the germline ends. Germline V gene sequence: CDR1 MNHNY, CDR2 SVGAGI (reference sequence). The CDR3 has 13 amino acids. The CDR3 nucleotides read TGTGCCAGCAGTTACTGGGGAGGAGAGACCCAGTACTTC. Translation gives CASSYWGGETQYF.

This clonotype was observed a few times. This beta chain lies outside the target of a library built for alpha chains; its clone size means little. This sequence joins TRBV7-2 and TRBJ2-5, with D perhaps given as TRBD1 or TRBD2 (7 bases each). The CDR3 has 15 amino acids. Germline CDR1 reads SGHTA; CDR2 reads FQGNSA. Trimming took off 5 bases at V and 5 bases at J, with 18 bases between the two ends. CDR3 region: CASSPQTGRGETQYF. CDR3 bases: TGTGCCAGCAGCCCCCAGACAGGGAGGGGGGAGACCCAGTACTTC.

To note about this clonotype: This beta chain was picked up by a library intended for alpha chains and is off target, so its count carries little meaning. The V gene is TRBV6-5, the J gene TRBJ2-3, with D possibly matching TRBD2 (6 bases). The CDR3 contains 15 residues. CDR1 MNHEY and CDR2 SVGAGI come from the germline V gene. Trimming shortened V by 0 bases and J by 2 bases, and 9 bases separated the two germline ends. This chain's CDR3 is CASSYSGRYTDTQYF. CDR3 DNA: TGTGCCAGCAGTTACTCTGGGAGGTACACAGATACGCAGTATTTT.

Worth noting for this clonotype: This beta chain is off target for a library built for alpha chains, so its abundance means little. V usage is TRBV3-1 and J usage is TRBJ2-7; the D is unclear. Germline values: CDR1 LGHDT, CDR2 YNNKEL (reference sequence). With 4 bases removed from V and 0 bases from J, the gap between germline ends came to 13 bases. The CDR3 length is 15 residues. Written as DNA, the CDR3 is TGTGCCAGCAGCCCCGGTGGATTCCCCTCCTACGAGCAGTACTTC. Its translation: CASSPGGFPSYEQYF.

Points on this clonotype: This beta chain is off target for a library built for alpha chains, so its abundance means little. This sequence joins TRBV28 and TRBJ1-2; D is possibly TRBD1 (6 bases). CDR3 size: 14 residues. V shed 2 bases and J shed 2 bases, with 9 bases lying between them. Germline V CDR1 and CDR2: MDHEN, SYDVKM. CDR3 region: CASSLQGQNYGYTF. CDR3 DNA: TGTGCCAGCAGTTTACAGGGACAAAACTATGGCTACACCTTC.

This clonotype was picked up a small number of times. Because the library targeted alpha chains, this beta chain is an off-target read whose size means little. V gene TRBV11-1 combines with J gene TRBJ2-1; D is undetermined. The CDR3 has 16 amino acids. CDR1 is SGHAT and CDR2 is FQDESV in the germline V gene (reference sequence). Trimming took 1 base from V and 5 from J, leaving 15 bases between them. Written as DNA, the CDR3 is TGTGCCAGCAGCTTAGTCCCGGAGTCGGGTAACAATGAGCAGTTCTTC. Its translation is CASSLVPESGNNEQFF.

This clonotype was counted only a few times. Because the library targeted alpha chains, this beta chain is an off-target read whose size means little. The chain employs TRBV2 and TRBJ2-3; D possibly corresponds to TRBD1 (6 bases). This CDR3 is built from 12 residues. Germline CDR1 SNHLY, CDR2 FYNNEI. The germline V and J ends were trimmed by 7 bases and 5 bases, with 10 bases remaining between them. The CDR3 region has the DNA TGTGCCAGCACCGCCAGGGGAGATACGCAGTATTTT. Translated: CASTARGDTQYF.